A few counts support the clone carrying this TCR beta chain. Its target is unknown. Purity (above 95%) was reached by all sorted populations. This sample stems from a study of beta chain features in type 1 diabetes. Study in general: Healthy donors resembled patients in age, gender and cell yields.

The whole isolated RNA underwent reverse transcription, so sequencing captured expressed TCRB transcripts. Mean read depth for naive, central memory and regulatory T cell samples was about 3.6 million reads. Some clones are missing from TCRdb's copy, which holds only in-frame ones; the method was immunoSEQ multiplex PCR. The data hold 200,000 to 300,000 clones, with roughly 22% observed a single time. Whole-study findings and limits: All four CD4+ subsets from Type 1 diabetes patients carried moderately but significantly shorter TCRB CDR3s. TCRB rearrangement may or may not be influenced by HLA type; here this remained unresolved.

The sequencing input was naive CD4+ T cells from blood. This TCR was sampled from a woman aged 40 to 50 with type 1 diabetes.

The DNA for the CDR3 is TGCAGCTCAGGGAACTTTCAAGAGACCCAGTACTTC. Translated: CSSGNFQETQYF. This chain links TRBV29-1 with TRBJ2-5; D is perhaps TRBD1 (5 bases). The CDR3 has 12 amino acids. V was shortened by 8 bases and J by 2 bases, with 12 bases between the two germline ends. CDR1 is SQVTM, CDR2 ANQGSEA, per germline.